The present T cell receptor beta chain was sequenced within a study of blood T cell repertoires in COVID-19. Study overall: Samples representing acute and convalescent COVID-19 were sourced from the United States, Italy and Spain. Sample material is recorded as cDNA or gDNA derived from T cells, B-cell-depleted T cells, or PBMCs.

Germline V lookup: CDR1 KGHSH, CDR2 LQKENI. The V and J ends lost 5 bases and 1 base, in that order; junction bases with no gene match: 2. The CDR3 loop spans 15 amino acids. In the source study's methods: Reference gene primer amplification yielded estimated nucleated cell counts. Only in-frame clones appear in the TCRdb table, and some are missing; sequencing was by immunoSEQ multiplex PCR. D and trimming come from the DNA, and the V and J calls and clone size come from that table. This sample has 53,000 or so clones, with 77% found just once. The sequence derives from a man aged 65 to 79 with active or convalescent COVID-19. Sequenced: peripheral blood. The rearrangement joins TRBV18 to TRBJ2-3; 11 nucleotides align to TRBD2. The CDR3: CASSELAGGTDTQYF. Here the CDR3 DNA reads TGTGCCAGCTCAGAACTAGCGGGGGGCACAGATACGCAGTATTTT.